The present TCR beta chain was sequenced within a study of T cell responses to AZD1222 COVID-19 vaccine. With regard to this clone: The antigen is undetermined.

Whole-study results and caveats: Clonal diversity was possibly underestimated, and white British individuals and females predominated among donors.

Germline V gene data show CDR1 as LGHDT and CDR2 as YNNKEL (reference sequence). V was clipped by 8 bases and J by 4 bases; unmatched bases: 6. The CDR3 runs 13 residues. Here immunoSEQ multiplex PCR was the method, and the copy in TCRdb shows in-frame clones only, minus some. The sample lists approximately 67,000 clones; around 84% were seen once. Sequencing used peripheral blood, obtained on day 0 of AZD1222 vaccination. The chain employs TRBV3-1 (or the pseudogene TRBV3-2) and TRBJ2-7; TRBD2 matches at 9 bases. This receptor was obtained from an adult in good health. Here the CDR3 DNA reads TGTGCCAGCGCTCTAGCGGGAAAGTACGAGCAGTACTTC. Translating it yields CASALAGKYEQYF.